One and the same sample provided the 25 T cell receptor beta chains below, sequenced in a study of shared clonotypes between healthy human individuals. Sequencing used immunoSEQ multiplex PCR; TCRdb keeps in-frame clones, though not all of them. This repertoire shows roughly 2.5 million clones, roughly 92% found once; its top ten account for around 0.15%. Sequenced sample: naive CD4+ T cells sorted from blood. The subset was: CD45RA+ positively selected. Receptor source: a man between 18 and 29 years old in good health.

This clone was seen just once. This same CDR3 is encoded by further DNA sequences in the sample. The CDR3 bases are TGCAGCGTACTAGTATCCTACGAGCAGTACTTC. Translated, it gives CSVLVSYEQYF. The V call is TRBV29-1, the J call TRBJ2-7; D is perhaps TRBD2 (5 bases). V was shortened by 6 bases and J by 1 base, with 7 bases between the two germline ends. Germline loops: CDR1 SQVTM, CDR2 ANQGSEA. This CDR3 comprises 11 residues.

V is TRBV2 and J is TRBJ2-5; perhaps TRBD2 as D (7 bases). Trimming removed 5 bases at V and 1 base at J, with 14 bases between. Germline V gene lookup returns CDR1 SNHLY and CDR2 FYNNEI. This CDR3 has 15 amino acids. The CDR3 DNA reads as TGTGCCAGCAGTATACAGGGAGGGGGCCAAGAGACCCAGTACTTC. This sequence encodes CASSIQGGGQETQYF.

The genes are TRBV5-1 and TRBJ1-3, with 8 bases identical to TRBD1. Germline trimming cut 1 base from V and 3 bases from J; bases unmatched to any gene: 9. This CDR3 spans 17 amino acids. The germline gives CDR1 SGHRS, CDR2 YFSETQ. The CDR3 DNA follows: TGCGCCAGCAGCTTGAACGGGCAGGGGGCTAGTGGAAACACCATATATTTT. Protein: CASSLNGQGASGNTIYF.

As regards this clone: Additional DNA sequences in this sample encode the identical CDR3. V is TRBV30 and J is TRBJ2-1; no firm D call. V lost 2 bases and J lost 5, with 4 bases in between. Germline-derived CDR1 and CDR2 are GTSNPN and SVGIG (reference sequence). There are 11 residues in the CDR3. Written as DNA, the CDR3 is TGTGCCTGGAGTCCCGACAATGAGCAGTTCTTC. Protein sequence: CAWSPDNEQFF.

The chain carries TRBV5-8 and TRBJ1-6, with a tentative D call TRBD1 (5 bases). Germline-derived CDR1 and CDR2 are SGHTS and YDEGEE. The germline V and J ends were trimmed by 0 bases and 5 bases, with 12 bases remaining between them. This CDR3 spans 16 amino acids. This CDR3 reads CASSLDTGTHNSPLHF. CDR3 coding DNA: TGTGCCAGCAGCTTGGATACCGGGACCCATAATTCACCCCTCCACTTT.

The chain joins TRBV5-6 to TRBJ2-7, with D unresolved. Germline V gene data show CDR1 as SGHDT and CDR2 as YYEEEE. Trimming pared 1 base from V and 0 bases from J, leaving 5 bases between. CDR3 length: 13 amino acids. CDR3 sequence reads: CASSLWFSYEQYF. The CDR3 nucleotides are TGTGCCAGCAGCTTGTGGTTCTCCTACGAGCAGTACTTC.

Of note for this clone: Other DNA sequences of this sample code for an identical CDR3. The chain joins TRBV10-3 to TRBJ2-7, with unresolved D. V was shortened by 0 bases and J by 0 bases, with 3 bases between the two germline ends. The CDR3 spans 13 residues. From germline, CDR1 is ENHRY and CDR2 SYGVKD. The CDR3 here is CAISESTSYEQYF. As DNA, the CDR3 is TGTGCCATCAGTGAGTCTACCTCCTACGAGCAGTACTTC.

This chain links TRBV5-1 with TRBJ1-6; possibly TRBD1 for D (5 bases). The CDR3 is 17 amino acids. V lost 4 bases and J 6 bases, leaving 20 bases between the germline ends. The germline gives CDR1 SGHRS, CDR2 YFSETQ. The CDR3 sequence: CASSLRGGDTGNSPLHF. DNA for the CDR3: TGCGCCAGCAGCCTCCGGGGAGGGGATACAGGTAATTCACCCCTCCACTTT.

A few counts support this clone. The sample carries other DNA sequences with the same CDR3. This rearrangement joins TRBV6-5 to TRBJ1-1; D is uncertain. Trimming shortened V by 6 bases and J by 3 bases, and 8 bases separated the two germline ends. The CDR3 totals 12 residues. Germline V CDR1 and CDR2: MNHEY, SVGAGI. CDR3 loop: CASSRGDTEAFF. The DNA of the CDR3 is TGTGCCAGCAGCCGCGGGGACACTGAAGCTTTCTTT.

This chain links TRBV30 with TRBJ2-3, with 7 positions matching TRBD1. CDR1 is GTSNPN, CDR2 SVGIG, per germline (reference sequence). The V segment lost 1 base and the J segment 2 bases; nucleotides outside the gene matches: 6. This CDR3 has 15 residues. The CDR3 DNA sequence: TGTGCCTGGAGTGCTGGGGACAGCTCCACAGATACGCAGTATTTT. Its translation: CAWSAGDSSTDTQYF.

Notes on this clone: Other DNA sequences from this sample encode an identical CDR3 as well. The V call is TRBV30, the J call TRBJ1-5; no clear D. Germline V gene lookup returns CDR1 GTSNPN and CDR2 SVGIG (reference sequence). This CDR3 region has 13 residues. Trimming removed 1 base from V and 3 bases from J, with 7 bases in between. CDR3 sequence reads: CAWSGLLNQPQHF. CDR3 DNA: TGTGCCTGGAGTGGACTGCTCAATCAGCCCCAGCATTTT.

On this clone itself: The same CDR3 arises from other DNA sequences in this sample as well. Written as DNA, the CDR3 is TGTGCCAGCAGTGAACAGGGCGAGCAGTACTTC. This codes for CASSEQGEQYF. This chain joins TRBV6-1 and TRBJ2-7; weak D call: TRBD1 (5 bases). V lost 2 bases and J 6 bases, leaving 5 bases between the germline ends. Germline CDR1 and CDR2: MNHNS and SASEGT. The CDR3 extends over 11 amino acids.

The chain employs TRBV28 and TRBJ2-7; the match to TRBD1 covers 7 bases. V gave up 5 bases and J gave up 4 bases; unmatched junction bases: 8. Germline CDR1 MDHEN, CDR2 SYDVKM. The CDR3 sequence is 14 residues long. CDR3 sequence reads: CASSPPGQLYEQYF. The DNA for the CDR3 is TGTGCCAGCAGTCCCCCGGGACAGTTATACGAGCAGTACTTC.

The CDR3 DNA is TGTGCCATCAGCGAGACCCTAGCGGGAGGGATCTACGAGCAGTACTTC. Its translation is CAISETLAGGIYEQYF. This chain uses TRBV10-3 with TRBJ2-7; 12 nucleotides match TRBD2. In germline, CDR1 is ENHRY, CDR2 SYGVKD. The CDR3 contains 16 residues. Trimming took 6 bases from V and 3 from J; bases not matched to a gene: 9.

The chain uses TRBV7-9 and TRBJ1-1, with a possible D match to TRBD1 (5 bases). CDR1 is SEHNR and CDR2 is FQNEAQ in the germline V gene (reference sequence). Trimming removed 3 bases from V and 4 bases from J, with 12 bases in between. The CDR3 loop spans 14 amino acids. This CDR3 is CASSFLEGTTEAFF. In DNA, the CDR3 is TGTGCCAGCAGCTTCCTCGAGGGGACCACTGAAGCTTTCTTT. Full variable domain (remainder filled in from reference TRBV7-9 and TRBJ1-1): DTGVSQNPRHKITKRGQNVTFRCDPISEHNRLYWYRQTLGQGPEFLTYFQNEAQLEKSRLLSDRFSAERPKGSFSTLEIQRTEQGDSAMYLCASSFLEGTTEAFFGQGTRLTVV.

The chain links TRBV5-1 to TRBJ2-3; possibly TRBD2 for D (5 bases). Germline V gives CDR1 SGHRS, CDR2 YFSETQ. Between the trimmed V and J ends, which lost 0 bases and 2 bases, there was a span of 13 bases. This CDR3 is built from 16 residues. The CDR3 sequence is CASSLGEGSNTDTQYF. In DNA, the CDR3 is TGCGCCAGCAGCTTGGGAGAGGGCTCGAACACAGATACGCAGTATTTT.

The gene calls are TRBV29-1 and TRBJ1-2; no definite D call. Deletions cut 7 bases from V and 4 bases from J, with 10 bases between. The germline CDR1 and CDR2 sequences are SQVTM and ANQGSEA. The CDR3 loop spans 11 amino acids. Here the CDR3 reads CSALLSYGYTF. The CDR3 nucleotides are TGCAGCGCCTTACTTAGCTATGGCTACACCTTC.

CDR3 in DNA: TGTGCCAGCTCACCCGGACTACAGGAATCGGAGTTCTTC. Its translation is CASSPGLQESEFF. This rearrangement joins TRBV18 to TRBJ2-1; weak D call: TRBD2 (6 bases). Trimming stripped 3 bases from V and 14 bases from J, with 17 bases between. In germline, CDR1 is KGHSH, CDR2 LQKENI. The CDR3 runs to 13 residues.

This sequence joins TRBV14 and TRBJ2-5; 9 nucleotides match TRBD2. After removal of 6 bases from V and 5 bases from J, the junction contained 4 bases not matched to a gene. The germline gives CDR1 SGHDN, CDR2 FVKESK. There are 13 residues in the CDR3. CDR3 sequence reads: CASRASGTETQYF. In nucleotides, the CDR3 is TGTGCCAGCAGGGCTAGCGGGACGGAGACCCAGTACTTC.

This chain uses TRBV4-3 with TRBJ2-5, with 7 bases aligning to TRBD1. The CDR3 is 15 residues long. Germline V gene data show CDR1 as LGHNA and CDR2 as YSLEER. J gave up 3 bases and V 1 base, and 5 bases lay outside the gene matches. DNA of the CDR3: TGCGCCAGCAGCCAAGGTGACAGGGACGAAGAGACCCAGTACTTC. Its translation is CASSQGDRDEETQYF.

The chain recombines TRBV10-1 with TRBJ2-3, with TRBD2 identical over 9 bases. Germline CDR1 and CDR2: WNHNN and SYGVQD (reference sequence). The CDR3 is made up of 15 amino acids. Trimming took 2 bases from V and 4 from J; bases not matched to a gene: 4. The DNA of the CDR3 is TGCGCCAGCAGTGAGAGAGTAGCGGGAGCAGATACGCAGTATTTT. Its protein is CASSERVAGADTQYF.

The J gene is TRBJ2-3, the V gene TRBV12-5; no reliable D call. Germline CDR1 reads LGHNT; CDR2 reads FRNRAP. The V end was cut by 1 base, the J end by 0 bases, with 17 bases between. The CDR3 contains 18 residues. DNA for the CDR3: TGTGCTAGTGGTTTGGGTACGAAGGGATCCAGAAGCACAGATACGCAGTATTTT. Residues: CASGLGTKGSRSTDTQYF.

With respect to this clone: Additional DNA sequences in this sample encode the identical CDR3. The rearrangement links TRBV30 to TRBJ2-7; the D gene could be TRBD1 or TRBD2 (6 bases each). The CDR3 is 12 amino acids. Trimming stripped 0 bases from V and 7 bases from J, with 10 bases between. Germline V lookup: CDR1 GTSNPN, CDR2 SVGIG (reference sequence). The CDR3 protein is CAWSVLGGEQYF. CDR3 bases: TGTGCCTGGAGTGTACTAGGGGGGGAGCAGTACTTC.

J is TRBJ2-7 and V is TRBV7-2, with unresolved D. CDR1 and CDR2 (germline): SGHTA, FQGNSA. Trimming took 5 bases from V and 0 from J, leaving 8 bases between them. This CDR3 contains 13 residues. The CDR3 is CASSTYNSYEQYF. CDR3 DNA: TGTGCCAGCAGCACCTATAACTCCTACGAGCAGTACTTC.

The gene calls are TRBV30 and TRBJ2-1; 7 bases are a match to TRBD1. Germline V gene sequence: CDR1 GTSNPN, CDR2 SVGIG (reference sequence). The V and J ends lost 7 bases and 6 bases, in that order; junction bases with no gene match: 9. The CDR3 contains 13 residues. CDR3 sequence: CAFQGVRGNEQFF. The DNA for the CDR3 is TGTGCCTTTCAGGGGGTTCGAGGCAATGAGCAGTTCTTC. The entire variable domain, with the rest obtained from reference TRBV30 and TRBJ2-1, is as follows: SQTIHQWPATLVQPVGSPLSLECTVEGTSNPNLYWYRQAAGRGLQLLFYSVGIGQISSEVPQNLSASRPQDRQFILSSKKLLLSDSGFYLCAFQGVRGNEQFFGPGTRLTVL.